This TCR beta chain came from a study of blood T cell repertoires in COVID-19. Study summary: Samples of COVID-19 (acute and convalescent) were obtained from the United States, Italy and Spain. PBMCs, B-cell-depleted T cells, or T cells provided the cDNA or gDNA that made up the material.

Germline CDR1 SGHTA, CDR2 FQGTGA. V shed 5 bases and J shed 2 bases, with 9 bases lying between them. This CDR3 contains 14 residues. Authors' data handling: For nucleated cells, counts were estimated from reference gene primer amplification. TCRdb's table, derived via immunoSEQ multiplex PCR, lists solely in-frame clones and lacks some. That table furnishes V, J and clone size, whereas the DNA furnished D and trimming. Among 150,000 to 200,000 clones listed, approximately 85% were seen once. J is TRBJ2-2 and V is TRBV7-3, with D tentatively TRBD2 (5 bases). The sample was peripheral blood. This clonotype was obtained from a human donor with active or convalescent COVID-19. The donor label of this sample is uncertain. The CDR3 protein is CASSRTSNTGELFF. The CDR3 DNA follows: TGTGCCAGCAGCCGGACTTCTAACACCGGGGAGCTGTTTTTT.